This T cell receptor (beta chain) derives from a study of T cell responses to AZD1222 COVID-19 vaccine. This CDR3 comprises 10 residues. The V end lost 5 bases, the J end lost 4 bases, and 5 bases lay between the germline ends. Germline V lookup: CDR1 DFQATT, CDR2 SNEGSKA (reference sequence). This table comes from immunoSEQ multiplex PCR, and its TCRdb copy is limited to in-frame clones, with some not included. The sample has about 150,000 clones; about 93% are singletons. The receptor's source is an adult in good health. The V and J genes are TRBV20-1 and TRBJ2-5, with D hard to call. Sequenced material: peripheral blood, taken on day 0 of AZD1222 vaccination. The CDR3 nucleotides read TGCAGTGCTGAAATAGAGACCCAGTACTTC. It yields the protein CSAEIETQYF.